The rows below give T cell receptor beta chains drawn from one sample of a study of T cells in Graves' hyperthyroidism and ophthalmopathy. TCRdb re-called the multiplex PCR reads with MiXCR, one entry per CDR3 protein. The sample holds about 520,000 distinct CDR3 sequences, about 24% seen once. Material for sequencing was blood. Receptors originate from a young woman with Graves' ophthalmopathy. Both conserved end residues are part of each CDR3. A D gene is named only where the DNA matches it firmly. Only some rows state a clone size, as once, few, many or a class for expanded clones.

j_gene | v_gene | abundance | d_gene | CDR3nt | CDR3aa
TRBJ2-5 | TRBV12-3/TRBV12-4 | few | TRBD1 | TGTGCCAGCAGCGGACAGGCCCAAGAGACCCAGTACTTC | CASSGQAQETQYF
TRBJ1-1 | TRBV10-3 | NA | NA | TGTGCCATCAGTGAGTTGGCTCAGGAAGCTTTCTTT | CAISELAQEAFF
TRBJ1-1 | TRBV6-1 | few | NA | TGTGCCAGCTCGTGGCAAACGAACACTGAAGCTTTCTTT | CASSWQTNTEAFF
TRBJ2-7 | TRBV20-1 | many | NA | TGCAGTGCTAGCGGCAAGTTTGGCAGCTACGAGCAGTACTTC | CSASGKFGSYEQYF
TRBJ2-6 | TRBV20-1 | many | NA | TGCAGTGCTACTGGGGCCAACGTCCTGACTTTC | CSATGANVLTF
TRBJ1-2 | TRBV6-4 | NA | TRBD1 | TGTGCCAGCAGCTATAAACCGGGACAGAATTTCGGGGGCTACACCTTC | CASSYKPGQNFGGYTF
TRBJ1-1 | TRBV7-3 | many | NA | TGTGCCAGCAGCCCTCGACGAAACGCTGAAGCTTTCTTT | CASSPRRNAEAFF
TRBJ2-5 | TRBV4-1 | NA | TRBD1 | TGCGCCAGCAGCCTTGGACAGGACGCCAAGACCCAGTACTTC | CASSLGQDAKTQYF
TRBJ2-7 | TRBV2 | many | TRBD1 | TGTGCCAGCAGCCTGACAGGGGCGGTTGTCTACGAGCAGTACTTC | CASSLTGAVVYEQYF
TRBJ1-5 | TRBV20-1 | NA | NA | TGCAGTGCCACTCGAGGGGGTCGGAATCAGCCCCAGCATTTT | CSATRGGRNQPQHF
TRBJ1-1 | TRBV7-3 | many | NA | TGTGCCAGCAGCTTACTTCCGGGGGCGGGCACTGAAGCTTTCTTT | CASSLLPGAGTEAFF
TRBJ1-1 | TRBV5-1 | many | TRBD1 | TGCGCCAGCAGCCAAGGGACAGACTTGAACACTGAAGCTTTCTTT | CASSQGTDLNTEAFF
TRBJ1-5 | TRBV6-1 | NA | TRBD1 | TGTGCCAGCAGTGGTGGCGGGACAGGGGCGGGACAGCCCCAGCATTTT | CASSGGGTGAGQPQHF
TRBJ1-3 | TRBV7-9 | NA | NA | TGTGCCAGCAGCTTAGAACAGGGCCACACCATATATTTT | CASSLEQGHTIYF
TRBJ1-2 | TRBV2 | NA | NA | TGTGCCAGCAGCGTGGACACCTTCCCGACGGTCTACACCTTC | CASSVDTFPTVYTF
TRBJ2-5 | TRBV29-1 | NA | TRBD1 | TGCAGCGGGCACCGGGACAGCCACCAAGAGACCCGGTACTTC | CSGHRDSHQETRYF
TRBJ1-5 | TRBV2 | many | TRBD1 | TGTGCCAGCAGCGTCGGGACAGGGATTCAGCCCCAGCATTTT | CASSVGTGIQPQHF
TRBJ2-7 | TRBV7-9 | many | NA | TGTGCCAGCAGCCGTGTTAGCTACGAGCAGTACTTC | CASSRVSYEQYF
TRBJ2-5 | TRBV10-3 | NA | TRBD2 | TGTGCCATCAGAAAAAGCGGGAGTAACCAAGAGACCCAGTACTTC | CAIRKSGSNQETQYF
TRBJ2-5 | TRBV12-3/TRBV12-4 | many | TRBD2 | TGTGCCAGCAGTTTAGCTCCCGAGTGGGCTAGCGGGGGGCTGGAGACCCAGTACTTC | CASSLAPEWASGGLETQYF